This passage covers 30 T cell receptor beta chains from one sample sequenced in a study of OX40 agonist ivuxolimab in advanced cancers. Assay: immunoSEQ multiplex PCR; the TCRdb copy retains only in-frame clones and omits some. This repertoire shows approximately 68,000 clones, roughly 86% found once; its top ten account for approximately 0.7%. Sequences were derived from CD4+ or CD8+ T cells sorted from blood, sampled in a trial of the OX40 agonist ivuxolimab. The receptors were sampled from an adult with an advanced solid tumor such as melanoma, head and neck, liver or kidney cancer.

The chain carries TRBV28 and TRBJ2-6, with 11 nucleotides matching TRBD1. The CDR3 consists of 19 residues. V lost 5 bases, J lost 2 bases, and 11 bases stayed unmatched. CDR1 is MDHEN and CDR2 is SYDVKM in the germline V gene. The CDR3 DNA follows: TGTGCCAGCAGTCCGGACAGGGGGCGGGAAGCGCCTGGGGCCAACGTCCTGACTTTC. This translates into CASSPDRGREAPGANVLTF.

DNA for the CDR3: TGTGCCAGCAGCTCAACTAGCGGCCTCCCCTCCTACGAGCAGTACTTC. It translates to CASSSTSGLPSYEQYF. The chain uses TRBV7-2 and TRBJ2-7, with 8 bases lining up with TRBD2. The CDR3 consists of 16 residues. Germline assignment: CDR1 SGHTA and CDR2 FQGNSA. With 4 bases clipped from V and 0 bases from J, the junction kept 8 bases outside the gene matches.

The chain has TRBV4-1 and TRBJ1-5; 7 bases align to TRBD1. Trimming removed 2 bases from V and 3 bases from J; junction bases left unmatched: 4. The CDR3 spans 15 residues. CDR1 is MGHRA and CDR2 is YSYEKL in the germline V gene. CDR3 in amino acids: CASSQTGALNQPQHF. The CDR3 coding sequence is TGCGCCAGCAGCCAAACAGGGGCCCTCAATCAGCCCCAGCATTTT.

The chain links TRBV7-9 to TRBJ2-3; 10 positions match TRBD2. Germline V gives CDR1 SEHNR, CDR2 FQNEAQ (reference sequence). The length of the CDR3 is 16 residues. The V gene end was trimmed by 4 bases and the J gene end by 1 base; junction bases not matched to a gene: 5. The CDR3 protein is CASSYASGGRTDTQYF. Written as DNA, the CDR3 is TGTGCCAGCAGCTACGCTAGCGGGGGCCGCACAGATACGCAGTATTTT.

This rearrangement joins TRBV11-2 to TRBJ2-1; 8 bases map to TRBD2. The germline V gene encodes CDR1 SGHAT and CDR2 FQNNGV. The CDR3 is made up of 15 amino acids. After removal of 5 bases from V and 6 bases from J, the junction contained 9 bases not matched to a gene. The CDR3 reads CASSIVAGQTNEQFF. The CDR3 nucleotides read TGTGCCAGCAGCATTGTAGCGGGACAAACCAATGAGCAGTTCTTC.

This chain joins TRBV12-1 and TRBJ1-4. TRBV12-1 counts as a pseudogene. This CDR3 is built from 13 residues. The CDR3 spells CASSWGWGEKLFF. The CDR3 nucleotides read TGTGCCAGCAGCTGGGGTTGGGGTGAAAAACTGTTTTTT.

This clone occurred once. J is TRBJ1-4 and V is TRBV7-9, with a possible D match to TRBD1 (5 bases). V was clipped by 5 bases and J by 5 bases, with 18 bases between them. This CDR3 has 16 amino acids. Germline V gene data show CDR1 as SEHNR and CDR2 as FQNEAQ (reference sequence). This CDR3 reads CASSQNFGGGNEKLFF. The CDR3 DNA is TGTGCCAGCAGCCAAAATTTCGGGGGTGGAAATGAAAAACTGTTTTTT.

The chain's CDR3 is CASRQTRDRGQPQHF. Written as DNA, the CDR3 is TGTGCCAGCAGACAAACCCGGGACAGGGGTCAGCCCCAGCATTTT. The rearrangement links TRBV6-6 to TRBJ1-5, with 10 bases aligning to TRBD1. The junction had 8 bases not matched to a gene; V was cut back by 6 bases and J by 6 bases. Germline V lookup: CDR1 MNHNY, CDR2 SVGAGI (reference sequence). This CDR3 has 15 amino acids.

The J gene is TRBJ2-1, the V gene TRBV9; D unclear. In germline, CDR1 is SGDLS, CDR2 YYNGEE. This CDR3 region has 13 residues. Trimming removed 4 bases at V and 7 bases at J, with 12 bases between. The CDR3 loop is CASSLVHGNEQFF. CDR3 nucleotides: TGTGCCAGCAGCCTCGTCCATGGTAATGAGCAGTTCTTC.

The genes are TRBV2 and TRBJ2-1, with D possibly being TRBD1 (5 bases). V lost 5 bases, J lost 10 bases, and 12 bases lay in between. CDR1 and CDR2 (germline): SNHLY, FYNNEI. The CDR3 loop spans 12 amino acids. The CDR3 region is CASSFGQVEQFF. CDR3 in DNA: TGTGCCAGCAGTTTCGGACAAGTCGAGCAGTTCTTC.

The chain links TRBV5-1 to TRBJ2-6; D is ambiguous. Germline V lookup: CDR1 SGHRS, CDR2 YFSETQ. The CDR3 is made up of 16 amino acids. Trimming took off 0 bases at V and 2 bases at J, with 9 bases between the two ends. This CDR3 reads CASSLAGGPGANVLTF. The CDR3 DNA sequence: TGCGCCAGCAGCTTGGCCGGCGGTCCTGGGGCCAACGTCCTGACTTTC.

V usage is TRBV29-1 and J usage is TRBJ2-7; 7 bases map to TRBD2. The V and J ends lost 7 bases and 9 bases, in that order; junction bases with no gene match: 12. Per the germline V gene, CDR1 is SQVTM and CDR2 is ANQGSEA. The CDR3 runs to 12 residues. The CDR3 sequence: CSAGGEGLGQYF. The CDR3, as DNA: TGCAGCGCTGGAGGGGAGGGACTTGGGCAGTACTTC.

Comments on this clone: Other DNA sequences in this sample translate to the same CDR3. This chain uses TRBV6-1 with TRBJ1-1; maybe TRBD1 (5 bases). Trimming shortened V by 11 bases and J by 4 bases, and 20 bases separated the two germline ends. From germline, CDR1 is MNHNS and CDR2 SASEGT. The CDR3 has 14 residues. Written as DNA, the CDR3 is TGTGCCGGCCTCAACCCAGAAAGGGGCACTGAAGCTTTCTTT. This encodes CAGLNPERGTEAFF.

V is TRBV2 and J is TRBJ2-1, with D unresolved. The CDR3 runs 11 residues. Germline V gene data show CDR1 as SNHLY and CDR2 as FYNNEI. Trimming pared 5 bases from V and 5 bases from J, leaving 4 bases between. The CDR3 here is CASSYDNEQFF. Written as DNA, the CDR3 is TGTGCCAGCAGTTACGACAATGAGCAGTTCTTC.

The sample holds a few counts of this clone. The chain carries TRBV7-9 and TRBJ1-1, with TRBD1 matching 7 bases. This CDR3 region has 15 residues. Germline CDR1 is SEHNR and CDR2 is FQNEAQ (reference sequence). V shed 3 bases and J 3 bases; nucleotides not matched to a gene: 7. DNA for the CDR3: TGTGCCAGCAGCTTTTACCGGGACAGTCACACTGAAGCTTTCTTT. Protein: CASSFYRDSHTEAFF.

The V and J genes are TRBV19 and TRBJ1-4; 7 nucleotides align to TRBD1. V trimming: 1 base; J trimming: 8 bases; junction bases outside the gene matches: 7. CDR3 length equals 15 residues. Germline V gene sequence: CDR1 LNHDA, CDR2 SQIVND (reference sequence). CDR3 residues: CASSIALRQGEKLFF. The CDR3, as DNA: TGTGCCAGTAGTATAGCCCTCAGACAGGGAGAAAAACTGTTTTTT. The full variable domain, with the rest looked up from reference TRBV19 and TRBJ1-4, is DGGITQSPKYLFRKEGQNVTLSCEQNLNHDAMYWYRQDPGQGLRLIYYSQIVNDFQKGDIAEGYSVSREKKESFPLTVTSAQKNPTAFYLCASSIALRQGEKLFFGSGTQLSVL.

The V gene is TRBV18, the J gene TRBJ2-1; 13 bases fit TRBD2. The germline V gene has CDR1 KGHSH and CDR2 LQKENI. This CDR3 has 14 amino acids. The V and J ends lost 5 bases and 7 bases, in that order; junction bases with no gene match: 2. CDR3 residues: CASSSGLAGNEQFF. CDR3 nucleotides: TGTGCCAGCTCATCGGGACTAGCGGGGAATGAGCAGTTCTTC. The full variable domain, its missing parts supplied by reference TRBV18 and TRBJ2-1, is NAGVMQNPRHLVRRRGQEARLRCSPMKGHSHVYWYRQLPEEGLKFMVYLQKENIIDESGMPKERFSAEFPKEGPSILRIQQVVRGDSAAYFCASSSGLAGNEQFFGPGTRLTVL.

The V gene is TRBV6-1, the J gene TRBJ1-5; no clear D gene. Germline V lookup: CDR1 MNHNS, CDR2 SASEGT. Trimming took 6 bases from V and 0 from J, leaving 9 bases between them. This CDR3 contains 14 residues. Written as DNA, the CDR3 is TGTGCCAGCAGCGACGGCTATAGCAATCAGCCCCAGCATTTT. Its translation: CASSDGYSNQPQHF.

The chain is built from TRBV15 and TRBJ2-7, with D maybe TRBD1 (6 bases). Trimming took 5 bases from V and 6 from J, leaving 14 bases between them. This CDR3 has 13 residues. CDR1 is LNHNV, CDR2 YYDKDF, per germline (reference sequence). The CDR3, as DNA: TGTGCCACCAGCCTGGTTCAGGGGCGCGAGCAGTACTTC. Its translation: CATSLVQGREQYF.

This chain links TRBV7-9 with TRBJ2-7; possibly TRBD1 for D (6 bases). The germline V gene has CDR1 SEHNR and CDR2 FQNEAQ (reference sequence). The CDR3 spans 15 residues. Trimming shortened V by 1 base and J by 7 bases, and 17 bases separated the two germline ends. The CDR3 bases are TGTGCCAGCAGCTTAGGCGGTGAGGGGGTACGGGAGCAGTACTTC. This gives the protein CASSLGGEGVREQYF.

The genes are TRBV7-2 and TRBJ1-4, with 8 bases fitting TRBD1. In germline, CDR1 is SGHTA, CDR2 FQGNSA. V was pared by 3 bases and J by 8 bases, with 8 bases of the junction left unmatched. The CDR3 runs to 15 residues. CDR3 sequence (DNA): TGTGCCAGCAGCTTGGGTGGCGGACAGGGCGAAAAACTGTTTTTT. It translates to CASSLGGGQGEKLFF.

The chain uses TRBV10-3 and TRBJ1-6; maybe TRBD1 (5 bases). The CDR3 contains 15 residues. V was cut by 3 bases and J by 6 bases, with 12 bases left in between. CDR1 is ENHRY and CDR2 is SYGVKD in the germline V gene. This chain's CDR3 is CAISDKGRGNSPLHF. CDR3 in DNA: TGTGCCATCAGTGATAAAGGAAGGGGTAATTCACCCCTCCACTTT.

Here the CDR3 DNA reads TGTGCCAGCCGAAAAGGTCTATTTCAGCCCCAGCATTTT. It is translated as CASRKGLFQPQHF. The chain joins TRBV6-6 to TRBJ1-5; D not certain. Between the trimmed V and J ends, which lost 8 bases and 6 bases, there was a span of 14 bases. CDR3 length: 13 amino acids. The germline V gene has CDR1 MNHNY and CDR2 SVGAGI (reference sequence).

The chain couples TRBV7-8 to TRBJ2-7, with D possibly being TRBD2 (5 bases). Trimming took off 0 bases at V and 7 bases at J, with 10 bases between the two ends. CDR3 length equals 13 residues. In germline, CDR1 is SGHVS, CDR2 FQNEAQ. CDR3 nucleotide sequence: TGTGCCAGCAGCTTAGCGGGAGCGGAAGAGCAGTACTTC. It translates to CASSLAGAEEQYF.

The chain links TRBV9 to TRBJ2-5; D uncertain. CDR3 length equals 15 residues. Germline V gene data show CDR1 as SGDLS and CDR2 as YYNGEE. The V gene lost 0 bases and the J gene lost 5 bases, with 14 bases spanning the gap. The CDR3 coding sequence is TGTGCCAGCAGCGTAGTTATAGGGCTTGGGGAGACCCAGTACTTC. Its protein product is CASSVVIGLGETQYF.

V and J are TRBV30 and TRBJ1-1, with D unclear. V was trimmed by 3 bases and J by 0 bases, leaving 5 bases between them. Germline CDR1 is GTSNPN and CDR2 is SVGIG (reference sequence). The CDR3 has 12 residues. CDR3 sequence reads: CAWSAMNTEAFF. The CDR3 DNA follows: TGTGCCTGGAGCGCCATGAACACTGAAGCTTTCTTT.

The genes are TRBV7-6 and TRBJ2-3; D is perhaps TRBD1 or TRBD2 (6 bases each). The CDR3 contains 16 residues. V lost 1 base, J lost 1 base, and 12 bases lay in between. Per the germline V gene, CDR1 is SGHVS and CDR2 is FNYEAQ. The CDR3 DNA reads as TGTGCCAGCAGCTTAGGGTCTAGGGGGGGCACAGATACGCAGTATTTT. Residues: CASSLGSRGGTDTQYF.

This chain uses TRBV28 with TRBJ2-2; 10 bases fit TRBD2. In germline, CDR1 is MDHEN, CDR2 SYDVKM. CDR3 size: 16 residues. J was trimmed by 2 bases and V by 6 bases; bases with no gene match: 6. The CDR3 nucleotides read TGTGCCAGCAGCCGACGACTAGCGGGTAACACCGGGGAGCTGTTTTTT. It translates to CASSRRLAGNTGELFF.

About this clone itself: At one end, the junction sequence differs from germline, possibly due to a read error. The chain couples TRBV7-2 to TRBJ2-7, with D perhaps TRBD1 (5 bases). The CDR3 consists of 15 residues. The germline V gene encodes CDR1 SGHTA and CDR2 FQGNSA. CDR3 loop: CASSLVGPGPYEQCF. In DNA, the CDR3 is TGTGCCAGCAGCTTAGTCGGTCCAGGGCCCTACGAGCAGTGCTTC.

The V gene is TRBV28, the J gene TRBJ2-5, with TRBD2 identical over 7 bases. Germline V gene data show CDR1 as MDHEN and CDR2 as SYDVKM. The CDR3 sequence is 15 residues long. V lost 2 bases, J lost 7 bases, and 10 bases stayed unmatched. The CDR3 DNA reads as TGTGCCAGCAGTTTAACCAGCGGGACTGCCGGGACCCAGTACTTC. Its protein is CASSLTSGTAGTQYF. Together with reference TRBV28 and TRBJ2-5, the CDR3 gives the full variable domain: DVKVTQSSRYLVKRTGEKVFLECVQDMDHENMFWYRQDPGLGLRLIYFSYDVKMKEKGDIPEGYSVSREKKERFSLILESASTNQTSMYLCASSLTSGTAGTQYFGPGTRLLVL.